This T cell receptor (beta chain) originates from a study of blood T cells in healthy people across ages. The authors ran a second PCR of about 6 to 11 cycles using a sample-barcoded 5' primer and a J-beta primer mix. TCRdb reprocessed the 5' RACE reads with MiXCR, giving one entry per CDR3 protein. This table has over 700,000 distinct CDR3 sequences, roughly 53% appearing once. V was pared by 3 bases and J by 5 bases, with 14 bases between. Germline assignment: CDR1 SGDLS and CDR2 YYNGEE. The CDR3 is 14 residues long. There are a few counts of this clonotype. Sequencing was performed on blood. The genes are TRBV9 and TRBJ2-5, with TRBD2 as a possible D gene (6 bases). The TCR originated in an elderly man in good health. The CDR3 loop is CASSGDGGLETQYF. CDR3 coding DNA: TGTGCCAGCAGCGGGGACGGAGGGTTGGAGACCCAGTACTTC. The whole variable domain, remainder taken from reference TRBV9 and TRBJ2-5, is DSGVTQTPKHLITATGQRVTLRCSPRSGDLSVYWYQQSLDQGLQFLIQYYNGEERAKGNILERFSAQQFPDLHSELNLSSLELGDSALYFCASSGDGGLETQYFGPGTRLLVL.